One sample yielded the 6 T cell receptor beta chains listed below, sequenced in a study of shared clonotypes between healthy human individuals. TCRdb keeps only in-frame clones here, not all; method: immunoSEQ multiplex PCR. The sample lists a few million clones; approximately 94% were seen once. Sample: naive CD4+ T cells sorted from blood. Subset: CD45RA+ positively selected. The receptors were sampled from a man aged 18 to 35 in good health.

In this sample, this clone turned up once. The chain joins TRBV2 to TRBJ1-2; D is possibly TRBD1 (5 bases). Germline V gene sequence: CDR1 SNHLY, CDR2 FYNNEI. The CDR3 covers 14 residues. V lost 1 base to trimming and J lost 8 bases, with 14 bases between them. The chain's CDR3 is CASSEVSRVGGYTF. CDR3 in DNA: TGTGCCAGCAGTGAAGTATCCAGGGTTGGCGGCTACACCTTC.

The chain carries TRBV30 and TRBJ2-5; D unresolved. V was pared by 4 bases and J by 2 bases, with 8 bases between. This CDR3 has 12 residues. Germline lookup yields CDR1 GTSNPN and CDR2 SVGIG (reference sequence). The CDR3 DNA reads TGTGCCTGGAACGGCATACAAGAGACCCAGTACTTC. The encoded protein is CAWNGIQETQYF.

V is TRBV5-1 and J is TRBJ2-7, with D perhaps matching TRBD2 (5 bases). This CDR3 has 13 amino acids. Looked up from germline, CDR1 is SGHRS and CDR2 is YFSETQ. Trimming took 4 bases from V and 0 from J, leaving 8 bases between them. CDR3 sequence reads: CASSQRTSYEQYF. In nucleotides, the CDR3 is TGCGCCAGCAGCCAGCGGACCTCCTACGAGCAGTACTTC. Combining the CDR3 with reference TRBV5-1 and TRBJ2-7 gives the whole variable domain KAGVTQTPRYLIKTRGQQVTLSCSPISGHRSVSWYQQTPGQGLQFLFEYFSETQRNKGNFPGRFSGRQFSNSRSEMNVSTLELGDSALYLCASSQRTSYEQYFGPGTRLTVT.

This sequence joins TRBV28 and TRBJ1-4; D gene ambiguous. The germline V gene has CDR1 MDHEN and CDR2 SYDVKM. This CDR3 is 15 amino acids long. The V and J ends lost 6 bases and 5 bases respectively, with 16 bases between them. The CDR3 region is CASSPGGWQNEKLFF. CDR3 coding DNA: TGTGCCAGCAGCCCCGGAGGTTGGCAAAATGAAAAACTGTTTTTT. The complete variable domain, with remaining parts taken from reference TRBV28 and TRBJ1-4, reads DVKVTQSSRYLVKRTGEKVFLECVQDMDHENMFWYRQDPGLGLRLIYFSYDVKMKEKGDIPEGYSVSREKKERFSLILESASTNQTSMYLCASSPGGWQNEKLFFGSGTQLSVL.

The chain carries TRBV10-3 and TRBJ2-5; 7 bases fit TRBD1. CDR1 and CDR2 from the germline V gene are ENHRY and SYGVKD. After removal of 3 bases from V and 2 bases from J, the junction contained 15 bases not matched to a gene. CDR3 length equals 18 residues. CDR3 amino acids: CAISDLWTGFEGQETQYF. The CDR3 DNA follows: TGTGCCATCAGTGATCTGTGGACAGGCTTCGAAGGGCAAGAGACCCAGTACTTC.

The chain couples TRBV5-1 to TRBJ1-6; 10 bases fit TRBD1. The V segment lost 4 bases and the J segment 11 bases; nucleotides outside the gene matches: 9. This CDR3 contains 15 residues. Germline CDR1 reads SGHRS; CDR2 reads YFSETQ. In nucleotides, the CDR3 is TGCGCCAGCAGCCTCCTAGGACAGGGGGTCGCACCCCTCCACTTT. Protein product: CASSLLGQGVAPLHF.